This TCR beta chain was retrieved from a study of CXCR3-negative and CXCR3-positive naive CD8 T cells. Study-level points and caveats: Once cells were cryopreserved, CXCR3 expression went down partly, and most assays used fresh PBMCs. Comparably high diversity was seen in both naive subsets, and much lower diversity in memory CD8+ cells.

Germline assignment: CDR1 MNHEY and CDR2 SMNVEV (reference sequence). The CDR3 has 14 residues. As regards this clonotype: Antigen: not known.

Naive CD8+ T cells showed a CD45RO-CCR7+CD27+CD95- phenotype. In preparing the TRB cDNA libraries, 5' RACE with UMI labels was used. TCRdb reprocessed the 5' RACE reads; each CDR3 protein has one entry and no DNA is given. This sample contains some 130,000 distinct CDR3 sequences. The receptor's source is a human donor in good health. Some clones in this sample may be carry-over from other donors' samples. Sequencing used naive CXCR3- CD8+ T cells from blood. Subset in this sample: CD45RO-CCR7+CD27+CD95- naive CD8+ T cells lacking CXCR3 (TNR3-). The chain links TRBV27 to TRBJ2-2; TCRdb's D gene call, TRBD1, goes unchecked for lack of DNA. The chain's CDR3 is CASTFDGATGELFF.